A selection of T cell receptor beta chains follows, all from one sample in a study of blood T cell repertoires in COVID-19. TCRdb keeps only in-frame clones here, not all; method: immunoSEQ multiplex PCR. The data hold just over 250,000 clones, with more than 85% observed a single time. The sequenced sample was peripheral blood. The receptors stem from a young adult with COVID-19, enrolled during active disease. Each CDR3 is given with its conserved first and last residue. Fields, in order: V gene, clone size, D gene, J gene, CDR3 protein, CDR3 DNA. D genes are given only for firm matches. Not every row has a clone size; where given, it reads once, few, many or a size class.

TRBV5-4	-	-	TRBJ1-1	CASSPGLVNTEAFF	TGTGCCAGCAGTCCAGGGTTGGTCAACACTGAAGCTTTCTTT
TRBV11-2	-	TRBD1	TRBJ1-2	CASGNDRGTSYTF	TGTGCCAGCGGAAACGACAGGGGGACGAGCTACACCTTC
TRBV5-4	-	TRBD2	TRBJ2-3	CASSTSSGGPRDTQYF	TGTGCCAGCAGCACATCTAGCGGAGGCCCGAGGGATACGCAGTATTTT
TRBV7-2	-	TRBD1	TRBJ2-7	CASSRDRAYEQYF	TGTGCCAGCAGCCGAGACAGGGCGTACGAGCAGTACTTC
TRBV24-1	-	TRBD1	TRBJ2-2	CATSAPGQGRATGELFF	TGTGCCACCAGTGCTCCGGGACAGGGGAGGGCCACCGGGGAGCTGTTTTTT
TRBV28	-	TRBD2	TRBJ2-1	CASSEGGLAPVEQFF	TGTGCCAGCAGCGAGGGGGGACTAGCCCCCGTTGAGCAGTTCTTC
TRBV4-3	-	-	TRBJ2-1	CASSLAAPYNEQFF	TGCGCCAGCAGCCTAGCGGCTCCATACAATGAGCAGTTCTTC
TRBV24-1	-	TRBD1	TRBJ2-4	CATSDYRDSNIQYF	TGTGCCACCAGTGATTACCGGGACAGTAACATTCAGTACTTC
TRBV5-4	once	-	TRBJ1-2	CASSLEVYSQYYGYTF	TGTGCCAGCAGCTTGGAGGTCTACAGTCAATATTATGGCTACACCTTC
TRBV6-5	-	TRBD2	TRBJ2-7	CASSLGLASSYEQYF	TGTGCCAGCAGCTTGGGACTAGCCTCTTCCTACGAGCAGTACTTC
TRBV9	-	-	TRBJ1-1	CASSPDNMNTEAFF	TGTGCCAGCAGCCCGGACAACATGAACACTGAAGCTTTCTTT
TRBV27	-	TRBD1	TRBJ1-4	CASSLKGALQYEKLFF	TGTGCCAGCAGTTTAAAGGGGGCGCTGCAGTACGAAAAACTGTTTTTT
TRBV2	-	-	TRBJ1-2	CASSGGHRGGYTF	TGTGCCAGCAGTGGAGGTCACCGTGGCGGCTACACCTTC
TRBV7-8	-	-	TRBJ2-1	CASSSDSNQFF	TGTGCCAGCAGCTCGGACAGTAATCAGTTCTTC
TRBV2	-	TRBD1	TRBJ1-2	CASSETPGGAGGYTF	TGTGCCAGCAGTGAAACTCCAGGGGGCGCCGGTGGCTACACCTTC
TRBV9	once	TRBD1	TRBJ2-1	CASSVAGGEGNEQFF	TGTGCCAGCAGCGTAGCAGGGGGCGAGGGGAATGAGCAGTTCTTC
TRBV24-1	-	TRBD1	TRBJ2-7	CATSDSWSGTGQYEQYF	TGTGCCACCAGTGATTCCTGGTCCGGGACAGGGCAGTACGAGCAGTACTTC
TRBV6-5	-	-	TRBJ2-5	CASSYTTDRQETQYF	TGTGCCAGCAGTTACACCACGGACAGACAAGAGACCCAGTACTTC
TRBV5-1	-	-	TRBJ1-1	CASSLESRFEAFF	TGCGCCAGCAGCTTGGAAAGCAGGTTTGAAGCTTTCTTT
TRBV6-5	-	-	TRBJ2-1	CASSTGSSPNNEQFF	TGTGCCAGCAGTACCGGGTCATCGCCGAACAATGAGCAGTTCTTC
TRBV5-6	-	-	TRBJ1-4	CASTLADEKLFF	TGTGCCAGCACCCTAGCGGATGAAAAACTGTTTTTT
TRBV24-1	-	TRBD1	TRBJ1-2	CATSVATTGSYGYTF	TGTGCCACCAGTGTCGCCACGACAGGGAGCTATGGCTACACCTTC
TRBV19	-	-	TRBJ1-6	CASSVGRTVNSPLHF	TGTGCCAGTAGTGTGGGACGGACAGTGAATTCACCCCTCCACTTT
TRBV11-2	-	TRBD2	TRBJ2-7	CASSSSGGSLEQYF	TGTGCCAGCAGCTCTAGCGGGGGGTCTTTAGAGCAGTACTTC
TRBV5-5	-	-	TRBJ2-1	CASSLLLTDYNEQFF	TGTGCCAGCAGTCTCCTGTTGACAGACTACAATGAGCAGTTCTTC
TRBV2	-	-	TRBJ1-2	CASSDSNYGYTF	TGTGCCAGCAGTGACAGTAACTATGGCTACACCTTC
TRBV7-3	-	TRBD2	TRBJ2-1	CASSLTGGSYNEQFF	TGTGCCAGCAGCTTAACGGGGGGGTCTTACAATGAGCAGTTCTTC
TRBV2	-	TRBD2	TRBJ2-2	CASSELGLAGSGELFF	TGTGCCAGCAGTGAACTCGGACTAGCGGGTTCCGGGGAGCTGTTTTTT
TRBV30	-	TRBD2	TRBJ2-7	CAWGLAGGAEQYF	TGTGCCTGGGGACTAGCGGGAGGGGCCGAGCAGTACTTC
TRBV12-3/TRBV12-4	once	-	TRBJ1-1	CASSLQGNTEAFF	TGTGCCAGCAGCCTACAGGGTAACACTGAAGCTTTCTTT
TRBV7-9	-	-	TRBJ2-5	CASSPRGDKDMETQYF	TGTGCCAGCAGCCCCAGGGGGGACAAGGATATGGAGACCCAGTACTTC
TRBV14	few	-	TRBJ1-2	CASSAQQGDGYTF	TGTGCCAGCAGCGCACAACAGGGAGATGGCTACACCTTC
TRBV29-1	-	-	TRBJ2-7	CSVGGGASYEQYF	TGCAGCGTGGGTGGCGGGGCCTCCTACGAGCAGTACTTC
TRBV6-5	-	-	TRBJ2-2	CASSYSQGWAGELFF	TGTGCCAGCAGTTACTCGCAGGGGTGGGCCGGGGAGCTGTTTTTT
TRBV25-1	-	TRBD1	TRBJ2-5	CASSGDRGQETQYF	TGTGCCAGCAGTGGGGACAGGGGGCAAGAGACCCAGTACTTC
TRBV19	-	-	TRBJ2-3	CASRRASTDTQYF	TGTGCCAGCCGCCGAGCTAGCACAGATACGCAGTATTTT
TRBV25-1	-	-	TRBJ2-7	CASSDTRTYEQYF	TGTGCCAGCAGTGATACTAGAACCTACGAGCAGTACTTC
TRBV4-3	-	-	TRBJ2-3	CASSQTRTYTDTQYF	TGCGCCAGCAGCCAGACCAGGACTTACACAGATACGCAGTATTTT
TRBV29-1	-	-	TRBJ1-1	CSGRSNMNTEAFF	TGCAGCGGTAGGAGCAACATGAACACTGAAGCTTTCTTT
TRBV24-1	-	TRBD2	TRBJ2-3	CATSGLAVTDTQYF	TGTGCCACCAGTGGGCTAGCGGTCACAGATACGCAGTATTTT
TRBV29-1	-	-	TRBJ2-7	CSVVQGSSYEQYF	TGCAGCGTTGTCCAGGGTAGCTCCTACGAGCAGTACTTC
TRBV6-5	-	-	TRBJ2-7	CASSYSTGGIYEQYF	TGTGCCAGCAGTTACTCCACAGGAGGGATCTACGAGCAGTACTTC
TRBV24-1	-	-	TRBJ2-1	CATSDFSFNEQFF	TGTGCCACCAGTGATTTTTCTTTCAATGAGCAGTTCTTC
TRBV7-9	-	-	TRBJ1-2	CASSLGVVGYGYTF	TGTGCCAGCAGCTTAGGCGTCGTTGGCTATGGCTACACCTTC
TRBV11-1	-	-	TRBJ2-1	CASSFGRGPYNEQFF	TGTGCCAGCAGCTTTGGGCGGGGCCCCTACAATGAGCAGTTCTTC
TRBV3-1/TRBV3-2	few	-	TRBJ1-1	CASSQAAVNTEAFF	TGTGCCAGCAGCCAAGCGGCGGTGAACACTGAAGCTTTCTTT
TRBV27	-	-	TRBJ2-7	CASSLSGGVYEQYF	TGTGCCAGCAGTTTATCTGGCGGGGTCTACGAGCAGTACTTC
TRBV24-1	-	-	TRBJ2-5	CATSPAWGETQYF	TGTGCCACCAGTCCCGCGTGGGGCGAGACCCAGTACTTC
TRBV19	-	TRBD1	TRBJ2-7	CASSIRTGREQYF	TGTGCCAGTAGTATCCGGACAGGGCGCGAGCAGTACTTC
TRBV12-3/TRBV12-4	-	-	TRBJ2-7	CASSLAAGSEQYF	TGTGCCAGCAGTTTAGCAGCAGGGTCCGAGCAGTACTTC
TRBV2	-	TRBD1	TRBJ2-5	CASRQGQGGQTQYF	TGTGCCAGCAGGCAGGGACAGGGTGGGCAGACCCAGTACTTC
TRBV28	-	TRBD2	TRBJ2-1	CASSLFGRALGNEQFF	TGTGCCAGCAGTTTATTTGGGAGGGCCCTCGGAAATGAGCAGTTCTTC
TRBV19	-	-	TRBJ2-2	CASSISQGMTGELFF	TGTGCCAGTAGTATAAGTCAGGGAATGACCGGGGAGCTGTTTTTT
TRBV24-1	-	-	TRBJ1-1	CATRSTGIENTEAFF	TGTGCCACCCGTAGCACAGGGATCGAGAACACTGAAGCTTTCTTT
TRBV2	-	TRBD2	TRBJ2-2	CASKSGAGGGNTGELFF	TGTGCCAGCAAGAGTGGGGCGGGAGGAGGGAACACCGGGGAGCTGTTTTTT
TRBV5-1	-	-	TRBJ1-1	CASSLGLGSLNTEAFF	TGCGCCAGCAGCTTGGGATTAGGGAGTTTGAACACTGAAGCTTTCTTT
TRBV27	-	-	TRBJ2-7	CASSFAPSANYLAYEQYF	TGTGCCAGCAGTTTCGCCCCCTCTGCTAACTACCTGGCCTACGAGCAGTACTTC